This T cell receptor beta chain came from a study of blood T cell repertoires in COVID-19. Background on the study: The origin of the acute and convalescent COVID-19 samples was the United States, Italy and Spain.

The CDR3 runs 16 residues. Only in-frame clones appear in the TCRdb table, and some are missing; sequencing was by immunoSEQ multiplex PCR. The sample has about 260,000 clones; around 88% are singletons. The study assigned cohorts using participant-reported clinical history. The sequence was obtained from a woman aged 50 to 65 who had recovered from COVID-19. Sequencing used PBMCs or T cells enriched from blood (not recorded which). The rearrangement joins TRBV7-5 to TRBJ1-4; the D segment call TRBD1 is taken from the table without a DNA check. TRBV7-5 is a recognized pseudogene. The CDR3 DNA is TGTGCCAGAAGCTGGCGGGACAGGGATCGGTGTGAAAAACTGTTTTTT. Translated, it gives CARSWRDRDRCEKLFF.